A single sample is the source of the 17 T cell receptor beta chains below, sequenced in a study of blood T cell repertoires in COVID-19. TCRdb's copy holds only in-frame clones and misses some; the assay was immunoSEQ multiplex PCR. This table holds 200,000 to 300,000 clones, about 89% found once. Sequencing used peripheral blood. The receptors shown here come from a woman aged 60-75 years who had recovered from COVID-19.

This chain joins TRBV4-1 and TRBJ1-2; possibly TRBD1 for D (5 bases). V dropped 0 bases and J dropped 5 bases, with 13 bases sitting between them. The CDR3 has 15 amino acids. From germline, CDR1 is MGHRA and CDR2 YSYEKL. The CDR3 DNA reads TGCGCCAGCAGCCAAGATAGCGGGGCTTGGTATGGCTACACCTTC. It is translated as CASSQDSGAWYGYTF.

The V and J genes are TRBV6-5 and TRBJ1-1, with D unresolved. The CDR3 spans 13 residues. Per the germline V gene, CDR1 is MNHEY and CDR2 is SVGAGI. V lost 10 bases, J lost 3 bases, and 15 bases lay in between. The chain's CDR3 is CATTFAGDTEAFF. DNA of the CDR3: TGTGCCACCACCTTCGCCGGGGACACTGAAGCTTTCTTT.

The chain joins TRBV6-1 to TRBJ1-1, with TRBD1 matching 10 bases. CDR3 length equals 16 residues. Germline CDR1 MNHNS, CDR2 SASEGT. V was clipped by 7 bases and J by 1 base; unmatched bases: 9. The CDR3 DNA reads TGTGCCAGCAATGACAGGGGGCGCGGGGGGAACACTGAAGCTTTCTTT. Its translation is CASNDRGRGGNTEAFF.

CDR3 protein: CASSLLGGTGELFF. In nucleotides, the CDR3 is TGTGCCAGCAGCCTTCTCGGGGGCACCGGGGAGCTGTTTTTT. The chain couples TRBV3-1 (or the pseudogene TRBV3-2) to TRBJ2-2, with a possible D match to TRBD2 (6 bases). The germline CDR1 and CDR2 sequences are LGHDT and YNNKEL (reference sequence). The CDR3 contains 14 residues. The ends were cut back, 4 bases at V and 4 bases at J, with 10 bases in the middle.

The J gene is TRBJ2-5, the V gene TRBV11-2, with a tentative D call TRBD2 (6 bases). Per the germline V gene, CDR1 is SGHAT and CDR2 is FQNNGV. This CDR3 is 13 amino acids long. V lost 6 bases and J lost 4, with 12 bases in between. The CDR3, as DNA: TGTGCCAGCAGAAGACTAGAGTCAGAGACCCAGTACTTC. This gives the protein CASRRLESETQYF.

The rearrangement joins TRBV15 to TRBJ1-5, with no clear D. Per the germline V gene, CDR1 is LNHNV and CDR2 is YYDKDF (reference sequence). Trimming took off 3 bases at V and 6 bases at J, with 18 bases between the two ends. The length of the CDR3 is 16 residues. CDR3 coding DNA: TGTGCCACCAGCAGGGCTCGTTCGGGAGTCACTCAGCCCCAGCATTTT. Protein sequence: CATSRARSGVTQPQHF.

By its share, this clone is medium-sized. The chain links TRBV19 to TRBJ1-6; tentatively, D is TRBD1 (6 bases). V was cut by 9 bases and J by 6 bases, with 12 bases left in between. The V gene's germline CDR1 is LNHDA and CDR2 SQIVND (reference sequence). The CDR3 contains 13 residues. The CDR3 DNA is TGTGCCAGCAAACGACAGGTTAATTCACCCCTCCACTTT. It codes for CASKRQVNSPLHF.

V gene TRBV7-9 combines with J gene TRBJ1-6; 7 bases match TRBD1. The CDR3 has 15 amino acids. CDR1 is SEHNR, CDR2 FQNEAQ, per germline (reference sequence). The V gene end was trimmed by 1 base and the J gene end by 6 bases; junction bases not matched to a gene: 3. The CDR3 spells CASSLEAGGNSPLHF. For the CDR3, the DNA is TGTGCCAGCAGCTTAGAGGCAGGGGGTAATTCACCCCTCCACTTT.

CDR3 residues: CASSLGRGAYQETQYF. CDR3 DNA: TGTGCCAGCAGCTTAGGGCGGGGGGCCTACCAAGAGACCCAGTACTTC. The V call is TRBV7-2, the J call TRBJ2-5, with 8 bases lining up with TRBD2. The CDR3 is 16 residues long. V dropped 1 base and J dropped 0; count of bases not matched to a gene: 4. Germline-derived CDR1 and CDR2 are SGHTA and FQGNSA.

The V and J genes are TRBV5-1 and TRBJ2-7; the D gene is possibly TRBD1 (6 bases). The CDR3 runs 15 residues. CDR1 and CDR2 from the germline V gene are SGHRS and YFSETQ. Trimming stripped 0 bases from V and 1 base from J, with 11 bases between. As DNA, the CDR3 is TGCGCCAGCAGCTTGGCCTTAGGGGGATCCTACGAGCAGTACTTC. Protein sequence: CASSLALGGSYEQYF.

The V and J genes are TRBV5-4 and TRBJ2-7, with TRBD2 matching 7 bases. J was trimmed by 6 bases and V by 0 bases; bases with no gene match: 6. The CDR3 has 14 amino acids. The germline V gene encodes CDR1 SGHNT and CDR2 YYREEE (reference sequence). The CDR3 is CASSLAAGVSEQYF. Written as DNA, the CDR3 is TGTGCCAGCAGCTTGGCGGCGGGGGTTTCCGAGCAGTACTTC.

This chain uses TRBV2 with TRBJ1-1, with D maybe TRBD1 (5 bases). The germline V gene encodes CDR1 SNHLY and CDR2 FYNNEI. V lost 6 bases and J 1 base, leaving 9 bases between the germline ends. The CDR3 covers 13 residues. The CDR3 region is CASRDNQNTEAFF. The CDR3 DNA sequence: TGTGCCAGCAGGGACAACCAGAACACTGAAGCTTTCTTT.

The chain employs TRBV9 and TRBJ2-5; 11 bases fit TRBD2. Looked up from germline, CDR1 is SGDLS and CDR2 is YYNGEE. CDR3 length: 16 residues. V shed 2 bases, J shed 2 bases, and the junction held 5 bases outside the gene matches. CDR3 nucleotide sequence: TGTGCCAGCAGCGTTCTACTAGCGGGGGCTCAAGAGACCCAGTACTTC. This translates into CASSVLLAGAQETQYF. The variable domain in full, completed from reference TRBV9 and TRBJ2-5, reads DSGVTQTPKHLITATGQRVTLRCSPRSGDLSVYWYQQSLDQGLQFLIQYYNGEERAKGNILERFSAQQFPDLHSELNLSSLELGDSALYFCASSVLLAGAQETQYFGPGTRLLVL.

Written as DNA, the CDR3 is TGTGCCAGCAGCTTGGGGGCCAGCCACTACGAGCAGTACTTC. It codes for CASSLGASHYEQYF. The chain links TRBV5-5 to TRBJ2-7, with D hard to call. With 0 bases removed from V and 3 bases from J, the gap between germline ends came to 10 bases. CDR1 is SGHKS and CDR2 is YYEKEE in the germline V gene (reference sequence). The CDR3 spans 14 residues.

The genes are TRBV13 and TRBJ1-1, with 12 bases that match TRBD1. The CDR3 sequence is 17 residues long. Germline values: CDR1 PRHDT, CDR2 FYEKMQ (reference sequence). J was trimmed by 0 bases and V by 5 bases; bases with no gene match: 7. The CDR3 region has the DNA TGTGCCAGCAGCCACGCCCGGGACAGGGGGCTGAACACTGAAGCTTTCTTT. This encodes CASSHARDRGLNTEAFF. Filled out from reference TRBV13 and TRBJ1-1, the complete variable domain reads AAGVIQSPRHLIKEKRETATLKCYPIPRHDTVYWYQQGPGQDPQFLISFYEKMQSDKGSIPDRFSAQQFSDYHSELNMSSLELGDSALYFCASSHARDRGLNTEAFFGQGTRLTVV.

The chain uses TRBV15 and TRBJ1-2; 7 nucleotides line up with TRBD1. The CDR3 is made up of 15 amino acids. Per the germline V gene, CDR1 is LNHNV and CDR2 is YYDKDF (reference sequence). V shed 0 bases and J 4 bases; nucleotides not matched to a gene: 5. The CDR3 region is CATSRDRQGSYGYTF. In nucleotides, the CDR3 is TGTGCCACCAGCAGAGATAGACAGGGCAGCTATGGCTACACCTTC.

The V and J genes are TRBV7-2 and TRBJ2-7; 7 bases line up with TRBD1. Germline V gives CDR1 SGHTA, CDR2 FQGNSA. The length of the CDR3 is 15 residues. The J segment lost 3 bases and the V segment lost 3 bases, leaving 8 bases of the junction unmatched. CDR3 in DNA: TGTGCCAGCAGCTTTAGGGCAGGGGGTGTCTACGAGCAGTACTTC. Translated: CASSFRAGGVYEQYF.